This T cell receptor beta chain derives from a study of cytomegalovirus exposure and HLA in healthy donors. Study observations and caveats: In a later analysis, 15,000 to 20,000 TCR beta sequences were associated with HLA alleles at 0.05 false discovery rate. Researchers had no immune exposure information except CMV serostatus available. One cluster of highly shared sequence variants probably arose as a sequencing artifact.

Germline V gives CDR1 MRHNA, CDR2 SNTAGT. The CDR3 consists of 13 residues. V was clipped by 6 bases and J by 5 bases, with 13 bases between them. Primers for the PCR totalled 60 Vbeta and 13 Jbeta. The table came from immunoSEQ multiplex PCR; TCRdb's copy has only in-frame clones and leaves some out. The profile shows some 140,000 clones, around three quarters of them singletons. Concerning this clone: Antigen: not known.

The clonotype comes from a man aged 40-49 years in good health and CMV-seropositive. The rearrangement joins TRBV6-4 to TRBJ1-1; D unresolved. Sequences were obtained from PBMCs. The CDR3 loop reads CASSRESATEAFF. Written as DNA, the CDR3 is TGTGCCAGCAGCCGGGAGAGTGCGACTGAAGCTTTCTTT.